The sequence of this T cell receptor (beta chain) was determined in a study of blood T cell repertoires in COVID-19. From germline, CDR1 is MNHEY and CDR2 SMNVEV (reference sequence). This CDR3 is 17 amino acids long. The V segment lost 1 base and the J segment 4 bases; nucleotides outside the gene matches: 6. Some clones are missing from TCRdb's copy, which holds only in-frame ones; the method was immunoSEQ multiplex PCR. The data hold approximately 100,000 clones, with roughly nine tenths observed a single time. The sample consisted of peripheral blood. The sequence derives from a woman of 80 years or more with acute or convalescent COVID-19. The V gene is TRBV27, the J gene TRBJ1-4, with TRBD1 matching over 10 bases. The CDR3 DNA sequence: TGTGCCAGCAGTTTATACGGGACAGGGGTGGGTAATGAAAAACTGTTTTTT. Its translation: CASSLYGTGVGNEKLFF.